A single sample is the source of the 14 T cell receptor beta chains below, sequenced in a study of blood T cell repertoires in COVID-19. Sequencing used immunoSEQ multiplex PCR; TCRdb keeps in-frame clones, though not all of them. The data contain some 190,000 clones, approximately 80% of them seen just once; the ten biggest clones take up around 15%. The source material was PBMCs or T cells enriched from blood (not recorded which). The receptors originated from a man aged 55 to 70 who had been exposed to COVID-19.

V gene TRBV30 combines with J gene TRBJ1-5, with unresolved D. The CDR3 runs to 13 residues. V was clipped by 5 bases and J by 2 bases, with 10 bases between them. CDR1 and CDR2 from the germline V gene are GTSNPN and SVGIG (reference sequence). The CDR3 region is CAWSDRGNQPQHF. In DNA form, the CDR3 reads TGTGCCTGGTCGGATCGGGGCAATCAGCCCCAGCATTTT.

The chain couples TRBV10-3 to TRBJ2-3, with TRBD1 matching 7 bases. The CDR3 consists of 16 residues. CDR1 is ENHRY, CDR2 SYGVKD, per germline. V gave up 6 bases and J gave up 6 bases; unmatched junction bases: 15. The CDR3 nucleotides are TGTGCCATCAGGCCGAGACAGGGAAACCCGCCGGATACGCAGTATTTT. It specifies CAIRPRQGNPPDTQYF.

This chain links TRBV5-1 with TRBJ2-1, with 9 nucleotides matching TRBD2. This CDR3 is built from 14 residues. V gave up 5 bases and J gave up 5 bases; unmatched junction bases: 5. CDR1 SGHRS and CDR2 YFSETQ come from the germline V gene. This chain's CDR3 is CASRFAGGNNEQFF. In nucleotides, the CDR3 is TGCGCCAGCAGGTTTGCGGGAGGGAACAATGAGCAGTTCTTC. Combining the CDR3 with reference TRBV5-1 and TRBJ2-1 gives the whole variable domain KAGVTQTPRYLIKTRGQQVTLSCSPISGHRSVSWYQQTPGQGLQFLFEYFSETQRNKGNFPGRFSGRQFSNSRSEMNVSTLELGDSALYLCASRFAGGNNEQFFGPGTRLTVL.

This clone was detected once. The rearrangement links TRBV2 to TRBJ2-5, with TRBD1 matching over 8 bases. The length of the CDR3 is 16 residues. V shed 10 bases, J shed 1 base, and the junction held 14 bases outside the gene matches. From germline, CDR1 is SNHLY and CDR2 FYNNEI. Written as DNA, the CDR3 is TGTGCCACCAAAGCCATGACAGGGGATCTCCAAGAGACCCAGTACTTC. This gives the protein CATKAMTGDLQETQYF.

A note on this clone: Other DNA sequences in this specimen translate into the identical CDR3. The chain couples TRBV2 to TRBJ1-6; D unresolved. The germline V gene encodes CDR1 SNHLY and CDR2 FYNNEI. V was cut by 5 bases and J by 0 bases, with 5 bases left in between. This CDR3 comprises 14 residues. In nucleotides, the CDR3 is TGTGCCAGCAGTCGGGACTCCTATAATTCACCCCTCCACTTT. This translates into CASSRDSYNSPLHF.

The genes are TRBV6-5 and TRBJ1-2, with 8 bases that match TRBD1. V was clipped by 6 bases and J by 5 bases; unmatched bases: 8. The germline CDR1 and CDR2 sequences are MNHEY and SVGAGI. The CDR3 is 14 residues long. The CDR3 sequence: CASRRTGKLYGYTF. The DNA for the CDR3 is TGTGCCAGCAGGCGGACAGGGAAGCTGTATGGCTACACCTTC.

The rearrangement joins TRBV5-4 to TRBJ1-6, with D unclear. The CDR3 consists of 14 residues. Trimming stripped 4 bases from V and 16 bases from J, with 21 bases between. Germline CDR1 SGHNT, CDR2 YYREEE (reference sequence). In DNA form, the CDR3 reads TGTGCCAGCAGCCGCACAGTGGACTGGTCTGAACTCCACTTT. It codes for CASSRTVDWSELHF.

V gene TRBV27 combines with J gene TRBJ1-4; D might be TRBD1 (6 bases). Germline loops: CDR1 MNHEY, CDR2 SMNVEV (reference sequence). V lost 5 bases to trimming and J lost 1 base, with 8 bases between them. The CDR3 length is 14 residues. CDR3 residues: CASSLQGTNEKLFF. The CDR3 DNA follows: TGTGCCAGCAGTCTACAGGGAACTAATGAAAAACTGTTTTTT.

The V and J genes are TRBV7-2 and TRBJ2-5, with 9 bases that match TRBD1. Trimming removed 3 bases from V and 2 bases from J; junction bases left unmatched: 4. There are 15 residues in the CDR3. CDR1 is SGHTA and CDR2 is FQGNSA in the germline V gene. The CDR3 DNA reads TGTGCCAGCAGCTTCCCGGGACAGGGACAAGAGACCCAGTACTTC. Encoded protein: CASSFPGQGQETQYF.

The rearrangement links TRBV15 to TRBJ2-7; TRBD1 might be the D (5 bases). In germline, CDR1 is LNHNV, CDR2 YYDKDF (reference sequence). The CDR3 runs to 14 residues. V was shortened by 5 bases and J by 0 bases, with 11 bases between the two germline ends. The CDR3 spells CATSATASSYEQYF. The CDR3 coding sequence is TGTGCCACCAGCGCGACAGCTAGCTCCTACGAGCAGTACTTC. Together with reference TRBV15 and TRBJ2-7, the CDR3 gives the full variable domain: DAMVIQNPRYQVTQFGKPVTLSCSQTLNHNVMYWYQQKSSQAPKLLFHYYDKDFNNEADTPDNFQSRRPNTSFCFLDIRSPGLGDTAMYLCATSATASSYEQYFGPGTRLTVT.

This clone was recorded a few times. The genes are TRBV5-1 and TRBJ2-5; 15 bases are a match to TRBD2. The germline gives CDR1 SGHRS, CDR2 YFSETQ. The CDR3 consists of 18 residues. V trimming: 4 bases; J trimming: 0 bases; junction bases outside the gene matches: 7. The CDR3 DNA reads TGCGCCAGCAGCCTGGGACTAGCGGGAGGAATCAACCAAGAGACCCAGTACTTC. Translation gives CASSLGLAGGINQETQYF.

The chain links TRBV19 to TRBJ1-5; D is uncertain. The CDR3 covers 15 residues. V was clipped by 3 bases and J by 6 bases, with 15 bases between them. CDR1 is LNHDA and CDR2 is SQIVND in the germline V gene (reference sequence). The CDR3 loop is CASSITSTSSQPQHF. CDR3 nucleotides: TGTGCCAGTAGTATCACGAGTACTTCTAGTCAGCCCCAGCATTTT.

The chain uses TRBV10-3 and TRBJ1-4; D is undetermined. CDR3 length: 15 amino acids. The germline CDR1 and CDR2 sequences are ENHRY and SYGVKD. Trimming removed 0 bases at V and 5 bases at J, with 10 bases between. The CDR3 is CAISESSAWNEKLFF. Written as DNA, the CDR3 is TGTGCCATCAGTGAGTCGAGTGCGTGGAATGAAAAACTGTTTTTT.

This clone was counted once. The rearrangement links TRBV2 to TRBJ1-6; unclear D gene. V was pared by 7 bases and J by 4 bases, with 17 bases between. The CDR3 runs 16 residues. The germline V gene has CDR1 SNHLY and CDR2 FYNNEI. CDR3 bases: TGTGCCAGCATTTTACACATCCGGGATTATAATTCACCCCTCCACTTT. Protein sequence: CASILHIRDYNSPLHF.